What follows are 19 T cell receptor beta chains derived from one specimen sequenced in a study of blood T cell repertoires in COVID-19. The method was immunoSEQ multiplex PCR; TCRdb's version includes in-frame clones alone and lacks a portion of them. In the table there are about 330,000 clones, 88% of which are singletons. The specimen was peripheral blood. These receptors all stem from a woman in her 50s with active or convalescent COVID-19.

On this clone itself: A read error may be the cause here, since a much bigger clone is one base away. This rearrangement joins TRBV28 to TRBJ2-2; no definite D call. CDR3 length equals 12 residues. V lost 5 bases and J 1 base, leaving 2 bases between the germline ends. Germline values: CDR1 MDHEN, CDR2 SYDVKM. For the CDR3, the DNA is TGTGCCAGCAGTCAGAACACCGGGGAGCTGTTTTTT. It is translated as CASSQNTGELFF.

In this sample, this clone turned up once. V gene TRBV30 combines with J gene TRBJ1-2; D uncertain. This CDR3 comprises 14 residues. Trimming stripped 0 bases from V and 4 bases from J, with 12 bases between. From germline, CDR1 is GTSNPN and CDR2 SVGIG (reference sequence). Written as DNA, the CDR3 is TGTGCCTGGAGTGTAGGCGGGATCTTCTATGGCTACACCTTC. Its protein is CAWSVGGIFYGYTF.

The chain links TRBV7-2 to TRBJ1-2, with D possibly matching TRBD1 (6 bases). The CDR3 loop spans 15 amino acids. The ends were cut back, 2 bases at V and 4 bases at J, with 14 bases in the middle. The germline CDR1 and CDR2 sequences are SGHTA and FQGNSA. In DNA, the CDR3 is TGTGCCAGCAGCTTAAACCCGGGACAAGCCTATGGCTACACCTTC. The encoded protein is CASSLNPGQAYGYTF.

The chain has TRBV2 and TRBJ2-5, with 11 bases identical to TRBD2. V shed 6 bases and J 2 bases; nucleotides not matched to a gene: 5. Germline values: CDR1 SNHLY, CDR2 FYNNEI. The CDR3 extends over 15 amino acids. The CDR3 sequence is CASSFLAGGQETQYF. The DNA for the CDR3 is TGTGCCAGCAGCTTCCTAGCGGGGGGACAAGAGACCCAGTACTTC. The full variable domain, in which reference TRBV2 and TRBJ2-5 provide the parts outside the CDR3, is EPEVTQTPSHQVTQMGQEVILRCVPISNHLYFYWYRQILGQKVEFLVSFYNNEISEKSEIFDDQFSVERPDGSNFTLKIRSTKLEDSAMYFCASSFLAGGQETQYFGPGTRLLVL.

The chain couples TRBV13 to TRBJ1-6, with D perhaps TRBD1 (5 bases). Looked up from germline, CDR1 is PRHDT and CDR2 is FYEKMQ (reference sequence). The CDR3 is made up of 16 amino acids. V dropped 5 bases and J dropped 7 bases, with 18 bases sitting between them. Here the CDR3 DNA reads TGTGCCAGCAGCCCCACTGGACACTCACGGAATTCACCCCTCCACTTT. Protein product: CASSPTGHSRNSPLHF.

A single count supports this clone. The gene calls are TRBV3-1 (or the pseudogene TRBV3-2) and TRBJ1-3; D is possibly TRBD1 (6 bases). Per germline, CDR1 LGHDT and CDR2 YNNKEL (reference sequence). The CDR3 spans 14 residues. V gave up 0 bases and J gave up 4 bases, with 7 bases separating them. The CDR3 region has the DNA TGTGCCAGCAGCCAAGAACAGGGAGGAAACACCATATATTTT. It specifies CASSQEQGGNTIYF.

This chain joins TRBV9 and TRBJ2-3, with D unclear. Trimming removed 4 bases from V and 6 bases from J, with 18 bases in between. The germline gives CDR1 SGDLS, CDR2 YYNGEE. The length of the CDR3 is 15 residues. The CDR3 reads CASSLNPDAADTQYF. In nucleotides, the CDR3 is TGTGCCAGCAGCTTGAACCCTGACGCGGCGGATACGCAGTATTTT.

This rearrangement joins TRBV4-2 to TRBJ1-1; D uncertain. Germline V gives CDR1 LGHNA, CDR2 YNFKEQ. The CDR3 loop spans 15 amino acids. V lost 0 bases to trimming and J lost 5 bases, with 13 bases between them. The CDR3 reads CASSQERSGITEAFF. CDR3 DNA sequence: TGTGCCAGCAGCCAAGAGAGATCCGGGATTACTGAAGCTTTCTTT.

This chain joins TRBV18 and TRBJ2-2; TRBD2 is a possible D gene (5 bases). V was shortened by 1 base and J by 7 bases, with 7 bases between the two germline ends. This CDR3 has 13 amino acids. CDR1 and CDR2 from the germline V gene are KGHSH and LQKENI. CDR3 nucleotides: TGTGCCAGCTCACCACAGGGAGTCGGGGAGCTGTTTTTT. Translation: CASSPQGVGELFF.

This chain links TRBV19 with TRBJ1-2; 9 bases line up with TRBD1. V was pared by 3 bases and J by 2 bases, with 1 base of the junction left unmatched. The CDR3 runs to 14 residues. Germline CDR1 reads LNHDA; CDR2 reads SQIVND (reference sequence). The CDR3 DNA reads as TGTGCCAGTAGTATGGGACAGGGCAACTATGGCTACACCTTC. It translates to CASSMGQGNYGYTF.

V usage is TRBV29-1 and J usage is TRBJ1-3, with D possibly TRBD1 on 6 matching bases. Trimming took 5 bases from V and 3 from J, leaving 11 bases between them. Germline V gene data show CDR1 as SQVTM and CDR2 as ANQGSEA. CDR3 length: 13 amino acids. The CDR3 loop reads CSVRQANGNTIYF. The CDR3 DNA reads TGCAGCGTTAGACAGGCCAATGGAAACACCATATATTTT.

This sequence joins TRBV5-6 and TRBJ1-1; 8 bases agree with TRBD1. The CDR3 is made up of 14 amino acids. The germline V gene has CDR1 SGHDT and CDR2 YYEEEE. Trimming removed 3 bases from V and 8 bases from J; junction bases left unmatched: 9. The CDR3 nucleotides are TGTGCCAGCAGCTCCGGACAGGGCAGAGGAGAAGCTTTCTTT. It is translated as CASSSGQGRGEAFF.

The V call is TRBV6-2 or TRBV6-3, the J call TRBJ1-1; the match to TRBD1 covers 8 bases. Germline V gene sequence: CDR1 MNHEY, CDR2 SVGEGT. The CDR3 spans 12 residues. The junction had 3 bases not matched to a gene; V was cut back by 2 bases and J by 10 bases. Here the CDR3 reads CASSYQGARAFF. DNA of the CDR3: TGTGCCAGCAGTTACCAGGGGGCGAGAGCTTTCTTT.

J is TRBJ2-2 and V is TRBV5-4; 10 bases agree with TRBD2. Looked up from germline, CDR1 is SGHNT and CDR2 is YYREEE (reference sequence). The CDR3 is 16 residues long. Germline trimming cut 4 bases from V and 3 bases from J; bases unmatched to any gene: 6. Here the CDR3 DNA reads TGTGCCAGCAGCACCAGCGGGAGGGCTGACACCGGGGAGCTGTTTTTT. Its protein is CASSTSGRADTGELFF.

V is TRBV29-1 and J is TRBJ2-7, with 10 bases lining up with TRBD2. The CDR3 consists of 12 residues. Germline trimming cut 7 bases from V and 4 bases from J; bases unmatched to any gene: 4. Germline values: CDR1 SQVTM, CDR2 ANQGSEA. The CDR3 DNA reads TGCAGCGCATTAGCGGGGGGATACGAGCAGTACTTC. It codes for CSALAGGYEQYF.

The chain joins TRBV27 to TRBJ1-5, with 7 nucleotides matching TRBD1. J was trimmed by 0 bases and V by 2 bases; bases with no gene match: 4. Looked up from germline, CDR1 is MNHEY and CDR2 is SMNVEV (reference sequence). The CDR3 loop spans 16 amino acids. The CDR3 nucleotides are TGTGCCAGCAGTTTACGACAGGGATATAGCAATCAGCCCCAGCATTTT. Its protein product is CASSLRQGYSNQPQHF.

This clone came up a few times. V gene TRBV18 combines with J gene TRBJ1-2; the match to TRBD1 covers 9 bases. The CDR3 extends over 13 amino acids. Germline V gives CDR1 KGHSH, CDR2 LQKENI. J gave up 8 bases and V 2 bases, and 3 bases lay outside the gene matches. The CDR3 loop is CASSPGTGLGYTF. Written as DNA, the CDR3 is TGTGCCAGCTCACCAGGGACAGGGCTCGGCTACACCTTC.

J is TRBJ2-7 and V is TRBV2; 10 bases are a match to TRBD2. CDR1 is SNHLY and CDR2 is FYNNEI in the germline V gene. There are 15 residues in the CDR3. The J segment lost 0 bases and the V segment lost 6 bases, leaving 5 bases of the junction unmatched. The CDR3 DNA sequence: TGTGCCAGCAGGGAGGGACTAGCGATCTCCTACGAGCAGTACTTC. The encoded protein is CASREGLAISYEQYF.

The rearrangement joins TRBV5-6 to TRBJ2-3, with 10 nucleotides matching TRBD1. This CDR3 region has 15 residues. Germline V gives CDR1 SGHDT, CDR2 YYEEEE. J gave up 6 bases and V 4 bases, and 8 bases lay outside the gene matches. CDR3 residues: CASSRPRTGGDTQYF. The CDR3 DNA reads as TGTGCCAGCAGCCGCCCTCGGACAGGGGGTGATACGCAGTATTTT.